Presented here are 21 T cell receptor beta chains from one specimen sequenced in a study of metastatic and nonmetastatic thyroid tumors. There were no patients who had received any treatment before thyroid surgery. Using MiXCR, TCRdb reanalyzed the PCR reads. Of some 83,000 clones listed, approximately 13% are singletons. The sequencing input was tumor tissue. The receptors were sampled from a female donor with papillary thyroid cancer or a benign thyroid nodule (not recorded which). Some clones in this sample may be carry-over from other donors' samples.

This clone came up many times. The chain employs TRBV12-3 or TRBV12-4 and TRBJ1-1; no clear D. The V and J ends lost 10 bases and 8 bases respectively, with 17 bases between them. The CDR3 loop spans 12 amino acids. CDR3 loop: CATKLAGGEAFF. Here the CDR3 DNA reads TGTGCCACCAAACTCGCGGGCGGCGAAGCTTTCTTT.

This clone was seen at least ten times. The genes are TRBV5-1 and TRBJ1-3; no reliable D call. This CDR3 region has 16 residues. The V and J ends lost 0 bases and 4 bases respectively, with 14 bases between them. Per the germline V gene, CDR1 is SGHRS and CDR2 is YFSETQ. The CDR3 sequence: CASSLATGLGGNTIYF. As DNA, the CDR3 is TGCGCCAGCAGCTTGGCCACGGGTCTGGGGGGAAACACCATATATTTT.

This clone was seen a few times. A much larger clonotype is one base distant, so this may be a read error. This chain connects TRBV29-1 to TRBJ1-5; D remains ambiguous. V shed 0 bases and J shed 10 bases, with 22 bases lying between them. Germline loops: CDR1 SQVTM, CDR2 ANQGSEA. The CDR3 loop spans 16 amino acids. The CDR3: CSVEDLAKEDGHPQHF. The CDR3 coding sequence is TGCAGCGTTGAAGATCTTGCGAAGGAGGACGGTCATCCCCAGCATTTT.

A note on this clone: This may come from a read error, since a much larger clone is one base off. CDR3 region: CASSLQGEDYGYTF. CDR3 DNA: TGTGCCAGCAGTTTGCAGGGGGAGGACTATGGCTACACCTTC. V gene TRBV27 combines with J gene TRBJ1-2; 7 bases match TRBD1. The length of the CDR3 is 14 residues. Trimming took 3 bases from V and 3 from J; bases not matched to a gene: 4. Germline V gene data show CDR1 as MNHEY and CDR2 as SMNVEV (reference sequence).

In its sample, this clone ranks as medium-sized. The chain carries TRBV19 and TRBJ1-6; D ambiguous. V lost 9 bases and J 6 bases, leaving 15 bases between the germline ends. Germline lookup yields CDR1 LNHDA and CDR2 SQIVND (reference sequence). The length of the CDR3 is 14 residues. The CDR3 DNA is TGTGCCAGCCGCATCGAGAGTGGTAATTCACCCCTCCACTTT. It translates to CASRIESGNSPLHF.

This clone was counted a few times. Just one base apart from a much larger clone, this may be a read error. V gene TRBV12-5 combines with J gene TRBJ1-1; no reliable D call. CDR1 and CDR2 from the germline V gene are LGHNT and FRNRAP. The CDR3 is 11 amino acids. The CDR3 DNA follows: TGTGCTGGTGGTCGGAACACTGAAGCTTTCTTT. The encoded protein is CAGGRNTEAFF.

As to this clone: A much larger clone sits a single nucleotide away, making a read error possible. The CDR3 region has the DNA TGCAGTTCTAGCGGGGACAGGGCAGATACGCAGTATTTT. Protein product: CSSSGDRADTQYF. J is TRBJ2-3 and V is TRBV20-1, with D tentatively TRBD1 or TRBD2 (9 bases each). This CDR3 has 13 amino acids. From germline, CDR1 is DFQATT and CDR2 SNEGSKA (reference sequence).

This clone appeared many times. CDR3 sequence: CASRPLAGGAYEQYF. In DNA form, the CDR3 reads TGTGCCAGTAGACCTCTAGCGGGTGGGGCCTACGAGCAGTACTTC. The chain couples TRBV19 to TRBJ2-7; TRBD2 agrees at 8 bases. J gave up 2 bases and V 6 bases, and 9 bases lay outside the gene matches. This CDR3 is 15 amino acids long. Germline V gene sequence: CDR1 LNHDA, CDR2 SQIVND (reference sequence). The entire variable domain, with the rest obtained from reference TRBV19 and TRBJ2-7, is as follows: DGGITQSPKYLFRKEGQNVTLSCEQNLNHDAMYWYRQDPGQGLRLIYYSQIVNDFQKGDIAEGYSVSREKKESFPLTVTSAQKNPTAFYLCASRPLAGGAYEQYFGPGTRLTVT.

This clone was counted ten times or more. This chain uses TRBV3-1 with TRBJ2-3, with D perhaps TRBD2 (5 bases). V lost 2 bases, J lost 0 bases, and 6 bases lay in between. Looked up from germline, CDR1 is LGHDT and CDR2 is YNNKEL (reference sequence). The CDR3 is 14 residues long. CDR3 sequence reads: CASSQQRSTDTQYF. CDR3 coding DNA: TGTGCCAGCAGCCAACAGCGGAGCACAGATACGCAGTATTTT.

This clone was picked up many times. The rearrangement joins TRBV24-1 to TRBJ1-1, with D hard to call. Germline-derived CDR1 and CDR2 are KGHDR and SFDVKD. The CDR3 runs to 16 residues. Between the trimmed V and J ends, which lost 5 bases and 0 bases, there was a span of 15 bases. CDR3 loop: CATSGPRVGVNTEAFF. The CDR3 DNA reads TGTGCCACCAGTGGCCCCCGCGTGGGAGTGAACACTGAAGCTTTCTTT.

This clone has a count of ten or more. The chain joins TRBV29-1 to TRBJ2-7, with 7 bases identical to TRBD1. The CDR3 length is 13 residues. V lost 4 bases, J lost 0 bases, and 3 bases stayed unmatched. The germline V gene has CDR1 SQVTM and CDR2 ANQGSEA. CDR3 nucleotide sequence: TGCAGCGTTGGACAGGGAGCCTCCTACGAGCAGTACTTC. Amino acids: CSVGQGASYEQYF.

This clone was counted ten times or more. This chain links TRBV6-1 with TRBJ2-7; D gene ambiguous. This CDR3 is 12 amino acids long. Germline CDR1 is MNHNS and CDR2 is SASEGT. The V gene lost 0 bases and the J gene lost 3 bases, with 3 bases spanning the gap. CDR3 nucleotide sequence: TGTGCCAGCAGTGAAGCAGTCTACGAGCAGTACTTC. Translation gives CASSEAVYEQYF.

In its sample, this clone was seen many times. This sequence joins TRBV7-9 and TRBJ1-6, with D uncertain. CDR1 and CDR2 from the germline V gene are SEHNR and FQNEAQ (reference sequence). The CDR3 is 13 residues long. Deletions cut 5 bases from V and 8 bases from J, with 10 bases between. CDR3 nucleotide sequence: TGTGCCAGCAGCGAGGGAGGGTATTCACCCCTCCACTTT. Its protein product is CASSEGGYSPLHF.

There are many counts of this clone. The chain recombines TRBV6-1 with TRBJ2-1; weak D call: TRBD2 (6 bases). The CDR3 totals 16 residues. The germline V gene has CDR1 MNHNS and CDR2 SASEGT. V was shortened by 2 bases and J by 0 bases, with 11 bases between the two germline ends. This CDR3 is CASSEYAGSSYNEQFF. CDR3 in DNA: TGTGCCAGCAGTGAATACGCGGGGAGCTCCTACAATGAGCAGTTCTTC.

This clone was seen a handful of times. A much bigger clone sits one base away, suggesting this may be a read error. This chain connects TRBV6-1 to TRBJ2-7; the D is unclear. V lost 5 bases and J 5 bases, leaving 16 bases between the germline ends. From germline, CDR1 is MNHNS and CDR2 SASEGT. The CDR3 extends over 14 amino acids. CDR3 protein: CASSPPTVGDEQYF. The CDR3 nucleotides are TGTGCCAGCAGTCCTCCCACAGTGGGCGACGAGCAGTACTTC.

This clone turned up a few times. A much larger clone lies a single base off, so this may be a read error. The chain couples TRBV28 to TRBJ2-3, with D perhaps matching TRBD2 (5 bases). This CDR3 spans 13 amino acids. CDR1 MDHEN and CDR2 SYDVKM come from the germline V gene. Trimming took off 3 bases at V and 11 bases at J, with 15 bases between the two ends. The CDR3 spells CASSLFGLKKQYF. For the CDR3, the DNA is TGTGCCAGCAGTTTGTTTGGACTGAAGAAGCAGTATTTT.

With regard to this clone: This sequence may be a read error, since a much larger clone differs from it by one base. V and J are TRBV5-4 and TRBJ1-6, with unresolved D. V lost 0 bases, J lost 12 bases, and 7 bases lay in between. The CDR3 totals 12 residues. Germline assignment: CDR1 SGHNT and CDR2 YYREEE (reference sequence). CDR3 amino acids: CASSLGYLPLHF. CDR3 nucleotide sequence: TGTGCCAGCAGCTTGGGGTATTTACCCCTCCACTTT.

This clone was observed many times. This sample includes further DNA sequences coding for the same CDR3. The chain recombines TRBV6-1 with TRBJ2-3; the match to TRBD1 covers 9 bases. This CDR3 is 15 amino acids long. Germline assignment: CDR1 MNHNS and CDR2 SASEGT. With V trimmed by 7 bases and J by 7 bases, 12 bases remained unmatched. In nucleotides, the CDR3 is TGTGCCAGCACCCCCTCCGGGACAGGGCATAATACGCAGTATTTT. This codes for CASTPSGTGHNTQYF.

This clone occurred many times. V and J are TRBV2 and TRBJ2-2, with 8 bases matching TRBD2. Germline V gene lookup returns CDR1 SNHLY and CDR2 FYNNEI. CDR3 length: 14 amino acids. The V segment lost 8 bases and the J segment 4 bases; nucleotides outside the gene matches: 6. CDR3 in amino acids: CASGSGRFTGELFF. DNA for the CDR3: TGTGCCAGCGGCAGCGGGAGATTCACCGGGGAGCTGTTTTTT.

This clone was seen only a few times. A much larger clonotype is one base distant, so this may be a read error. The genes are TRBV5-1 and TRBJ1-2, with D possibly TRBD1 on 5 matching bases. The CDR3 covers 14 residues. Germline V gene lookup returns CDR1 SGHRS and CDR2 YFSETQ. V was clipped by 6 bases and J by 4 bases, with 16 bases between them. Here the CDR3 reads CASTRDGGGYGYTF. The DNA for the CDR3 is TGCGCCAGCACCCGGGACGGCGGGGGCTATGGCTACACCTTC.

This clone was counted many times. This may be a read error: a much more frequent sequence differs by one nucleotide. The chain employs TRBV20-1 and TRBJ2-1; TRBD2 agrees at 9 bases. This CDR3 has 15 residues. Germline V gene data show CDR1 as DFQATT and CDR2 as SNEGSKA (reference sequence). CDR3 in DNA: TGCAGTGCTGGAGATCGGCGGGAGGGCACTGATGAGCAGTTCTTC. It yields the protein CSAGDRREGTDEQFF.